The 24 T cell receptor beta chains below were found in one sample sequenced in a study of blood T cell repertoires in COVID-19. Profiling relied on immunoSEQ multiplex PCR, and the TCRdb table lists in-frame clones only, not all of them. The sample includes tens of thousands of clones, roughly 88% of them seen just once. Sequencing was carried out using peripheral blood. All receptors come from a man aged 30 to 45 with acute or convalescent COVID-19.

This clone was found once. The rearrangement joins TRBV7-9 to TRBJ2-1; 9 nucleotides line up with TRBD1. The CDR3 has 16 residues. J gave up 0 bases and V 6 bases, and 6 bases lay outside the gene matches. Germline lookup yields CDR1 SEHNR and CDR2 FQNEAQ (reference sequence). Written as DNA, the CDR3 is TGTGCCAGCAGTCATCCGGGACAGGGCTCCTACAATGAGCAGTTCTTC. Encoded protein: CASSHPGQGSYNEQFF.

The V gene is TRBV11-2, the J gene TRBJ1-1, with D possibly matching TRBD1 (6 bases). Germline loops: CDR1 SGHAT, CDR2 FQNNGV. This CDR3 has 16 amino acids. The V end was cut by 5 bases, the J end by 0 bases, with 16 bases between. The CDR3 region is CASSLPPRGLNTEAFF. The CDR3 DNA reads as TGTGCCAGCAGCCTGCCCCCCAGGGGACTGAACACTGAAGCTTTCTTT.

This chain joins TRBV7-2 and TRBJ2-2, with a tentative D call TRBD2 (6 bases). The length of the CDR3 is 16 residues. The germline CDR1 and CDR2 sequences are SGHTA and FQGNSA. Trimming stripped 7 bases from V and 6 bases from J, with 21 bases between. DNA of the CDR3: TGTGCCAGCAACCCCGGGAGTTGGGAAGGGGCCGGGGAGCTGTTTTTT. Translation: CASNPGSWEGAGELFF.

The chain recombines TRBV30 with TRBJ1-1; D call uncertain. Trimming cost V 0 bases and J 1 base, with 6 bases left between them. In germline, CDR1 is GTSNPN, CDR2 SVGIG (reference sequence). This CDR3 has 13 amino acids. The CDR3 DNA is TGTGCCTGGAGTGTGTTAGCGAACACTGAAGCTTTCTTT. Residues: CAWSVLANTEAFF.

CDR3 coding DNA: TGTGCCAGCAGCTGGGACACTCTTCGCCTGGACGAGCAGTACTTC. This encodes CASSWDTLRLDEQYF. The chain couples TRBV11-2 to TRBJ2-7, with D possibly being TRBD1 (6 bases). With 4 bases removed from V and 5 bases from J, the gap between germline ends came to 18 bases. The CDR3 runs 15 residues. CDR1 and CDR2 (germline): SGHAT, FQNNGV.

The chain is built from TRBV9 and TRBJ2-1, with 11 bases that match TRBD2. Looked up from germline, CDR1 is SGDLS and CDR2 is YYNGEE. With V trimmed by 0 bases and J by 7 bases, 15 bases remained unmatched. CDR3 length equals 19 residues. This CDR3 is CASSVAGLLAGVPSNEQFF. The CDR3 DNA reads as TGTGCCAGCAGCGTAGCGGGGTTACTAGCGGGAGTACCCTCAAATGAGCAGTTCTTC.

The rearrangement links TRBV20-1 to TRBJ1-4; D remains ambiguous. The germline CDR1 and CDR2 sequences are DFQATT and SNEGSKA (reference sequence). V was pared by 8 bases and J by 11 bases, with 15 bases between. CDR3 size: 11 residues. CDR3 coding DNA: TGCAGTAAGAAAATCGGGGAGAAACTGTTTTTT. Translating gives CSKKIGEKLFF.

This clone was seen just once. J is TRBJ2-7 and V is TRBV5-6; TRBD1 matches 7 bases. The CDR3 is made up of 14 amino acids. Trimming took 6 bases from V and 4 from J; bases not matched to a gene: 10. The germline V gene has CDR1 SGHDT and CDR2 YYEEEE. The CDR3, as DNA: TGTGCCAGCACTAGGACAGGATCGGTATACGAGCAGTACTTC. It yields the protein CASTRTGSVYEQYF.

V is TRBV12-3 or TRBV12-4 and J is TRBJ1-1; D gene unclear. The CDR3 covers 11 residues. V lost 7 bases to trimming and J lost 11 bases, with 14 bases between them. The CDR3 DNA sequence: TGTGCCAGCAATGGCAGGTCGATGGCTTTCTTT. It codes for CASNGRSMAFF.

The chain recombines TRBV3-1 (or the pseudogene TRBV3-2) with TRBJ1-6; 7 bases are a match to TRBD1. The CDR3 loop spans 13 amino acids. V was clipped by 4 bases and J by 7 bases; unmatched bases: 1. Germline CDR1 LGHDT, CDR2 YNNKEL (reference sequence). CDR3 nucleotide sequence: TGTGCCAGCAGCCGACAGGGCAATTCACCCCTCCACTTT. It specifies CASSRQGNSPLHF.

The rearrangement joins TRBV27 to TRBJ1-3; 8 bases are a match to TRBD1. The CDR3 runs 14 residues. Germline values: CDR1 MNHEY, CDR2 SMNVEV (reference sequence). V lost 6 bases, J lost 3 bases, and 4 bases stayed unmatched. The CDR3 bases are TGTGCCAGCAGAAGGACAGGGAGTGGAAACACCATATATTTT. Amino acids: CASRRTGSGNTIYF.

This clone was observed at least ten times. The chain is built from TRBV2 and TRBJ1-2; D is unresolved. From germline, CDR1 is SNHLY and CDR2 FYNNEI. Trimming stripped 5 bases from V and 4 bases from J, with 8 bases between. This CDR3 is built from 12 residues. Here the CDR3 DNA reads TGTGCCAGCAGTCGGGAGGCCTATGGCTACACCTTC. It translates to CASSREAYGYTF.

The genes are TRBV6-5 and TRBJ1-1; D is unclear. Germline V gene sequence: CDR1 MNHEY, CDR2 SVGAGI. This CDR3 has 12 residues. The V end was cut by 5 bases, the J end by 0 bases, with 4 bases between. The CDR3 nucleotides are TGTGCCAGCAGTACTATGAACACTGAAGCTTTCTTT. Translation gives CASSTMNTEAFF.

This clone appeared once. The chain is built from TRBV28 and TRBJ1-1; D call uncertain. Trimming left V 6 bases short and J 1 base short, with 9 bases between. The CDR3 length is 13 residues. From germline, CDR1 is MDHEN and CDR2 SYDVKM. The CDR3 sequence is CASRPHPNTEAFF. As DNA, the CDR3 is TGTGCCAGCAGACCACACCCGAACACTGAAGCTTTCTTT.

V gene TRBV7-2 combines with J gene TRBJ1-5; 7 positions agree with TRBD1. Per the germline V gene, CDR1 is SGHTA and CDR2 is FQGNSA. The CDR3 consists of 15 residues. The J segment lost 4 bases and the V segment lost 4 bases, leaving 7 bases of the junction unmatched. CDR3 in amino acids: CASSSQGPPNQPQHF. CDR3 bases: TGTGCCAGCAGCTCACAGGGGCCCCCTAATCAGCCCCAGCATTTT.

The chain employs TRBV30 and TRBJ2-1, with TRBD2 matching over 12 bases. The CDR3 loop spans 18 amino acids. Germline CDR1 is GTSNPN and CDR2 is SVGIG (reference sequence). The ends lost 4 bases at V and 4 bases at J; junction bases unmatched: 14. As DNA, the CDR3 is TGTGCCTGGACAAAAGGGGGACTAGCGGGCCCCCTTTACAATGAGCAGTTCTTC. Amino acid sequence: CAWTKGGLAGPLYNEQFF. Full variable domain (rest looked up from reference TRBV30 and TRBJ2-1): SQTIHQWPATLVQPVGSPLSLECTVEGTSNPNLYWYRQAAGRGLQLLFYSVGIGQISSEVPQNLSASRPQDRQFILSSKKLLLSDSGFYLCAWTKGGLAGPLYNEQFFGPGTRLTVL.

CDR3 residues: CSASLGVDTQYF. CDR3 DNA: TGCAGTGCTAGTTTAGGAGTAGATACGCAGTATTTT. V and J are TRBV20-1 and TRBJ2-3, with D unclear. From germline, CDR1 is DFQATT and CDR2 SNEGSKA (reference sequence). This CDR3 contains 12 residues. V lost 3 bases to trimming and J lost 5 bases, with 9 bases between them.

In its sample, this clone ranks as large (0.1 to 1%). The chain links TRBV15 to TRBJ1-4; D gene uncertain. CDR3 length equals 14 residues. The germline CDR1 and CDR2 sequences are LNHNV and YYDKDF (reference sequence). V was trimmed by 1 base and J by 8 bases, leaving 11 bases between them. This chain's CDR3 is CATSRGTGEEKLFF. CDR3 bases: TGTGCCACCAGCAGAGGTACGGGAGAAGAAAAACTGTTTTTT.

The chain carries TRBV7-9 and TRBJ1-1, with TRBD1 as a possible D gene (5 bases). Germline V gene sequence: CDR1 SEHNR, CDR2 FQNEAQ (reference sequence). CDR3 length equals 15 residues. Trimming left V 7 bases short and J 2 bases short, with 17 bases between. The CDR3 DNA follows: TGTGCCAGCACCCCCGGCGCAGGGCTAAACACTGAAGCTTTCTTT. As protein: CASTPGAGLNTEAFF.

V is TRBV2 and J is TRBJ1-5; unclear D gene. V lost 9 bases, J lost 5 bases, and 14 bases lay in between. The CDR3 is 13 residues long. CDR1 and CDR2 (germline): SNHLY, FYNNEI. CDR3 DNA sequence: TGTGCCAGTAGCCGGGAGGGCGATCAGCCCCAGCATTTT. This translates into CASSREGDQPQHF. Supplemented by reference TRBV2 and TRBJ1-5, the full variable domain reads EPEVTQTPSHQVTQMGQEVILRCVPISNHLYFYWYRQILGQKVEFLVSFYNNEISEKSEIFDDQFSVERPDGSNFTLKIRSTKLEDSAMYFCASSREGDQPQHFGDGTRLSIL.

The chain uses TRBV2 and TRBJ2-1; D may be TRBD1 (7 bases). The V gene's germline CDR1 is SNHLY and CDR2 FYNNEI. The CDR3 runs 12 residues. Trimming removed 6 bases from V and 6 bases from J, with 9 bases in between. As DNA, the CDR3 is TGTGCCAGCAGGCAGGGGGGCAATGAGCAGTTCTTC. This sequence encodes CASRQGGNEQFF.

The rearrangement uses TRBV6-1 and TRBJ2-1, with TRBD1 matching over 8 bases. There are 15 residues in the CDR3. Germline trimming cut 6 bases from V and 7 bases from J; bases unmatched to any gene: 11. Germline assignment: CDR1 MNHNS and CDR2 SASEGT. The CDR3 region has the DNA TGTGCCAGCAGCCTCGGGCAGGGGGCGGAAAATGAGCAGTTCTTC. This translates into CASSLGQGAENEQFF.

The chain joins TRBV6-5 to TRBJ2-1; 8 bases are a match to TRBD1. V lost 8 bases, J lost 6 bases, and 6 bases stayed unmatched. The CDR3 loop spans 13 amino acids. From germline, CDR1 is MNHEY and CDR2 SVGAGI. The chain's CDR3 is CASRQGNFNEQFF. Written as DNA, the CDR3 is TGTGCCAGCCGACAGGGGAATTTCAATGAGCAGTTCTTC.

The CDR3 DNA sequence: TGTGCCAGCATGAGGGCCGGGGAGCTGTTTTTT. This codes for CASMRAGELFF. V and J are TRBV11-2 and TRBJ2-2; a possible D gene is TRBD2 (5 bases). The germline V gene encodes CDR1 SGHAT and CDR2 FQNNGV. Trimming took off 7 bases at V and 6 bases at J, with 6 bases between the two ends. The CDR3 covers 11 residues.